This TCR beta chain is from a study of cytomegalovirus exposure and HLA in healthy donors. PCR primers comprised 60 Vbeta and 13 Jbeta primers. The data were produced by immunoSEQ multiplex PCR, yet TCRdb's version contains in-frame clones alone and is incomplete. This table holds 150,000 to 200,000 clones, over 70% found once. The CDR3 spans 14 residues. Germline CDR1 is SNHLY and CDR2 is FYNNEI. Trimming at V came to 7 bases and at J to 4 bases, leaving 6 bases not matched to a gene. The source of this sequence is a woman aged 30 to 39 in good health and CMV-seronegative. Material for sequencing was PBMCs. The genes are TRBV2 and TRBJ1-5; 8 bases match TRBD1. In nucleotides, the CDR3 is TGTGCCAGCACCCCGGACAGGGCGAATCAGCCCCAGCATTTT. It yields the protein CASTPDRANQPQHF. Full variable domain (rest looked up from reference TRBV2 and TRBJ1-5): EPEVTQTPSHQVTQMGQEVILRCVPISNHLYFYWYRQILGQKVEFLVSFYNNEISEKSEIFDDQFSVERPDGSNFTLKIRSTKLEDSAMYFCASTPDRANQPQHFGDGTRLSIL.